This T cell receptor (beta chain) was profiled in a study of cytomegalovirus exposure and HLA in healthy donors. Looking at the study overall: A prior analysis found 95 million to 140 million unique TCR beta sequences from 170 million or so T cells.

PCR employed 60 Vbeta and 13 Jbeta primers. The data were produced by immunoSEQ multiplex PCR, yet TCRdb's version contains in-frame clones alone and is incomplete. There are about 210,000 clones in the sample; roughly 82% occur only once, and approximately 6% lies in the top ten. The germline CDR1 and CDR2 sequences are LNHDA and SQIVND (reference sequence). The CDR3 has 15 amino acids. Trimming stripped 5 bases from V and 2 bases from J, with 10 bases between. The receptor comes from a man in his forties in good health and CMV-seropositive. The sample consisted of PBMCs. The V gene is TRBV19, the J gene TRBJ2-6; tentatively, D is TRBD1 (6 bases). The CDR3 DNA sequence: TGTGCCAGTAGTTCAGGGGTTGCTGGGGCCAACGTCCTGACTTTC. Its translation is CASSSGVAGANVLTF.